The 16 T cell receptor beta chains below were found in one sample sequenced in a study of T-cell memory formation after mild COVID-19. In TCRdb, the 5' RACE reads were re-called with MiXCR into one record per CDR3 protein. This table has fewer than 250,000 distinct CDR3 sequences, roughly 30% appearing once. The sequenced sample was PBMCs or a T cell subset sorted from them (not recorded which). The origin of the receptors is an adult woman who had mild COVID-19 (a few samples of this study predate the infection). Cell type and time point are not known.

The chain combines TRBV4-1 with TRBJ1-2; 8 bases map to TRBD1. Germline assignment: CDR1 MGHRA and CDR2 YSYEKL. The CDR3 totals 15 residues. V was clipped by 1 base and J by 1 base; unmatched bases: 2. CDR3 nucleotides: TGCGCCAGCAGCCAAGCGGGACAGGTTAACTATGGCTACACCTTC. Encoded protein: CASSQAGQVNYGYTF.

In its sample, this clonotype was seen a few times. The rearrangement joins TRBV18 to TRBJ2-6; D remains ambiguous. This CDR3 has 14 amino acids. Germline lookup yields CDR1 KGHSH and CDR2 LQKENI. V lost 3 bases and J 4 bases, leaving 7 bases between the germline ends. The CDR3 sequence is CASSPQPGANVLTF. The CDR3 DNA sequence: TGTGCCAGCTCACCCCAACCCGGGGCCAACGTCCTGACTTTC.

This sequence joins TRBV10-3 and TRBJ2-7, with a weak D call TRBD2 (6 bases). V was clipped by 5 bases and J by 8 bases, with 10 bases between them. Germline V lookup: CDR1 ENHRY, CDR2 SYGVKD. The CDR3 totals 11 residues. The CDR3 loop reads CAISTAGKQYF. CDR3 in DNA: TGTGCCATCAGTACAGCGGGTAAGCAGTACTTC.

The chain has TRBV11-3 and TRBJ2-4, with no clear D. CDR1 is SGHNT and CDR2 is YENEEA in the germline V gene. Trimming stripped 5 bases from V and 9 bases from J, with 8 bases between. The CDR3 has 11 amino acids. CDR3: CASSLERIQYF. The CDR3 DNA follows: TGTGCCAGCAGCCTTGAACGCATTCAGTACTTC. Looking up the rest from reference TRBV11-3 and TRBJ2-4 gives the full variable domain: EAGVVQSPRYKIIEKKQPVAFWCNPISGHNTLYWYLQNLGQGPELLIRYENEEAVDDSQLPKDRFSAERLKGVDSTLKIQPAELGDSAVYLCASSLERIQYFGAGTRLSVL.

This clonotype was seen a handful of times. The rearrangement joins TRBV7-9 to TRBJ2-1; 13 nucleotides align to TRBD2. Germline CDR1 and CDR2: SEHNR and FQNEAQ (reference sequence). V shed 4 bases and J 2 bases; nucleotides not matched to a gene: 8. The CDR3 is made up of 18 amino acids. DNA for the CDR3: TGTGCCAGCAGCTCACCAACCGGGACTAGCGGGACCTACAATGAGCAGTTCTTC. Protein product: CASSSPTGTSGTYNEQFF.

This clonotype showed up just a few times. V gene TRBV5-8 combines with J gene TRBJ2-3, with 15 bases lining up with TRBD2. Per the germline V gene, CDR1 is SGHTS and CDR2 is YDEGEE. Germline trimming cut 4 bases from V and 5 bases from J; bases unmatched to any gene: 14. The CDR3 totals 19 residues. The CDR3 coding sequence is TGTGCCAGCAGCCCCGGACTAGCGGGGGGGCTTCGGCCCGGAGATACGCAGTATTTT. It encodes CASSPGLAGGLRPGDTQYF. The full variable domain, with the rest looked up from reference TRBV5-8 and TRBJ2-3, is EAGVTQSPTHLIKTRGQQATLRCSPISGHTSVYWYQQALGLGLQFLLWYDEGEERNRGNFPPRFSGRQFPNYSSELNVNALELEDSALYLCASSPGLAGGLRPGDTQYFGPGTRLTVL.

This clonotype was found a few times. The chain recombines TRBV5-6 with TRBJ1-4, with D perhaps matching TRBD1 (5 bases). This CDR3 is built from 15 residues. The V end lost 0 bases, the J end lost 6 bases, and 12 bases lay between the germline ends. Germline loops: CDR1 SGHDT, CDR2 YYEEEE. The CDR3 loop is CASSLAGRADEKLFF. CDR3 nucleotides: TGTGCCAGCAGCTTGGCCGGCAGGGCGGATGAAAAACTGTTTTTT.

The CDR3 sequence: CASSYEQYYEQYF. The CDR3 DNA is TGTGCCAGCAGTTATGAACAGTACTACGAGCAGTACTTC. The chain is built from TRBV6-5 and TRBJ2-7; D is ambiguous. Germline CDR1 MNHEY, CDR2 SVGAGI. This CDR3 contains 13 residues. V was shortened by 3 bases and J by 3 bases, with 9 bases between the two germline ends.

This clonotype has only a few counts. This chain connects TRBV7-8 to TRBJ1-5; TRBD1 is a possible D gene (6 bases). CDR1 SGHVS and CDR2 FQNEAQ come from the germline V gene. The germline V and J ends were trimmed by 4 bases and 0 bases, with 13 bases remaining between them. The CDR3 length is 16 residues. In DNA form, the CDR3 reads TGTGCCAGCAGCTACAGAAGGGGGGATAGCAATCAGCCCCAGCATTTT. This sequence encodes CASSYRRGDSNQPQHF.

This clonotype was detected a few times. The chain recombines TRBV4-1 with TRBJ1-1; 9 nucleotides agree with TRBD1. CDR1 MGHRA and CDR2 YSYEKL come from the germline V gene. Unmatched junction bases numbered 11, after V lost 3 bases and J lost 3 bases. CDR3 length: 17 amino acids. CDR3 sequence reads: CASSQIPGQGLHTEAFF. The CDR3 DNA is TGCGCCAGCAGCCAGATACCGGGACAGGGCCTCCACACTGAAGCTTTCTTT.

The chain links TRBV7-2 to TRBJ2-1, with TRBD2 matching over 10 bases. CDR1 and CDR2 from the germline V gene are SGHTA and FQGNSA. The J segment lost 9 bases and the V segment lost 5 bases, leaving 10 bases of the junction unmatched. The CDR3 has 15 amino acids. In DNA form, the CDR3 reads TGTGCCAGCAGCGTGTCTAGCGGGAGTCGCGCTGAGCAGTTCTTC. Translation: CASSVSSGSRAEQFF. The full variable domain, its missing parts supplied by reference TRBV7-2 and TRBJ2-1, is GAGVSQSPSNKVTEKGKDVELRCDPISGHTALYWYRQSLGQGLEFLIYFQGNSAPDKSGLPSDRFSAERTGGSVSTLTIQRTQQEDSAVYLCASSVSSGSRAEQFFGPGTRLTVL.

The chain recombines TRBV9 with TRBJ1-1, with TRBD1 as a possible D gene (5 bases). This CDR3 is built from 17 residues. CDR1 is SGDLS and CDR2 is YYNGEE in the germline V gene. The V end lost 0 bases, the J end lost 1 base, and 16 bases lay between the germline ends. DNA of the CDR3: TGTGCCAGCAGCGTAGAGGGCCGACAGCGAGCGAACACTGAAGCTTTCTTT. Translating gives CASSVEGRQRANTEAFF.

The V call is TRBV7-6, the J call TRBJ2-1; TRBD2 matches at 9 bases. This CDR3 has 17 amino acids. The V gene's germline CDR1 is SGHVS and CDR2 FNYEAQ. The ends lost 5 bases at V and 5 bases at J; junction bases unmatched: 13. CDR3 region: CASSPAVGLASDNEQFF. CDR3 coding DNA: TGTGCCAGCAGCCCTGCCGTCGGACTAGCGTCCGACAATGAGCAGTTCTTC. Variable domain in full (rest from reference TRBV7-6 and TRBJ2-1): GAGVSQSPRYKVTKRGQDVALRCDPISGHVSLYWYRQALGQGPEFLTYFNYEAQQDKSGLPNDRFSAERPEGSISTLTIQRTEQRDSAMYRCASSPAVGLASDNEQFFGPGTRLTVL.

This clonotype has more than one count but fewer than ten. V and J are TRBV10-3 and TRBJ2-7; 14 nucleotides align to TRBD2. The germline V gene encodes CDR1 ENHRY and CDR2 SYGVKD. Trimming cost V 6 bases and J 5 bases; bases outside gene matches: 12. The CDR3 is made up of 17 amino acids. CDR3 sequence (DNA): TGTGCCATCAGCCCATGGGGACTAGCGGGAGCATCCAACGAGCAGTACTTC. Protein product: CAISPWGLAGASNEQYF.

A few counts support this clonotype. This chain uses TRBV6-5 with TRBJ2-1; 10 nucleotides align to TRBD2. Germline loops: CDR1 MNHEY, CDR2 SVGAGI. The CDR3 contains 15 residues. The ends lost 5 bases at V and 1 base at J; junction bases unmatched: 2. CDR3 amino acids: CASSPAGGSYNEQFF. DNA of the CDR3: TGTGCCAGCAGTCCAGCGGGAGGGTCCTACAATGAGCAGTTCTTC.

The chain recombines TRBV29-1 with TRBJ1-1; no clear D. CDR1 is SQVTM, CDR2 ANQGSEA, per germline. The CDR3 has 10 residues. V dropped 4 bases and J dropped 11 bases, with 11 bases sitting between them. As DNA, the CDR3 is TGCAGCGTTGCGGACCTTGCGGCTTTCTTT. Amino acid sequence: CSVADLAAFF.